A selection of T cell receptor beta chains follows, all from one sample in a study of cytomegalovirus exposure and HLA in healthy donors. Profiling relied on immunoSEQ multiplex PCR, and the TCRdb table lists in-frame clones only, not all of them. The data contain roughly 200,000 clones, approximately 86% of them singletons. The sequencing sample was made of PBMCs. The receptors shown here come from a boy aged 2 to 9 in good health and CMV-seronegative. Both conserved end residues are part of each CDR3. D genes are given only for firm matches. Clone size is given for some rows only: seen once, a few or many times, or a class if the clone is expanded.

clone_size	v_call	cdr3_length	j_call	d_call	cdr3_nt	cdr3_aa
.	TRBV5-1	16	TRBJ1-2	TRBD1	TGCGCCAGCATGCCGGGACAGGGGGCTTCTAACTATGGCTACACCTTC	CASMPGQGASNYGYTF
.	TRBV29-1	15	TRBJ2-3	.	TGCAGCGTTGGTGAGGTTAGCGGACCCACAGATACGCAGTATTTT	CSVGEVSGPTDTQYF
once	TRBV15	13	TRBJ1-6	.	TGTGCCACCAGCCGAGGGGGACAAGCGACCCTCCACTTT	CATSRGGQATLHF
.	TRBV1	17	TRBJ2-1	.	TGCACCAGCAGCCAGCTTTTTAGCGGGAGCTCCTACAATGAGCAGTTCTTC	CTSSQLFSGSSYNEQFF
.	TRBV6-1	15	TRBJ2-3	TRBD2	TGTGCCAGCAGCTTTAGCGGGAGGGACGAAGATACGCAGTATTTT	CASSFSGRDEDTQYF
.	TRBV2	12	TRBJ1-1	TRBD1	TGTGCCAGTGGGACAGGGGGGACTGAAGCTTTCTTT	CASGTGGTEAFF
.	TRBV2	16	TRBJ2-5	.	TGTGCCAGCAGGGACCTTATGGAGGGGGGGCGGGAGACCCAGTACTTC	CASRDLMEGGRETQYF
.	TRBV6-5	14	TRBJ2-3	TRBD2	TGTGCCAGCAAGACTAGCGGGATTGCAGATACGCAGTATTTT	CASKTSGIADTQYF
.	TRBV5-1	15	TRBJ2-7	TRBD1	TGCGCCAGCAGCTTCCCGGGACAGGGTTATTACGAGCAGTACTTC	CASSFPGQGYYEQYF
.	TRBV10-3	16	TRBJ2-5	TRBD1	TGTGCCATCAGTCTGACGGCAACAGGGGGCTGGGGGACCCAGTACTTC	CAISLTATGGWGTQYF
.	TRBV30	11	TRBJ1-2	.	TGTGCCTGGGTCCGGGAGTATGGCTACACCTTC	CAWVREYGYTF
.	TRBV4-1	15	TRBJ2-7	TRBD2	TGCGCCAGCAGCCAAGAGAGGCTAGCGGGCTACGAGCAGTACTTC	CASSQERLAGYEQYF
few	TRBV12-5	13	TRBJ2-2	.	TGTGCTAGTCTCGAGGAGAACACCGGGGAGCTGTTTTTT	CASLEENTGELFF
.	TRBV5-1	16	TRBJ1-1	TRBD1	TGCGCCAGCAGCTTGTACACGGGACAGGGGGGCACTGAAGCTTTCTTT	CASSLYTGQGGTEAFF
.	TRBV7-6	15	TRBJ2-3	TRBD2	TGTGCCAGCAGCTTAGAGGGTGGGCGGGGGGGTACGCAGTATTTT	CASSLEGGRGGTQYF
.	TRBV5-4	15	TRBJ2-4	TRBD1	TGTGCCAGCAGCTTGGACAGGGGACCCAAAAACATTCAGTACTTC	CASSLDRGPKNIQYF
.	TRBV6-5	14	TRBJ1-5	TRBD1	TGTGCCAGCAGTCGCCGACAGGGTGATCAGCCCCAGCATTTT	CASSRRQGDQPQHF
.	TRBV6-5	13	TRBJ1-2	TRBD1	TGTGCCGCCCTCGGACAGGAAAGCTATGGCTACACCTTC	CAALGQESYGYTF
.	TRBV7-8	14	TRBJ1-1	.	TGTGCCAGCAGCTTATTTGGGCAGAACACTGAAGCTTTCTTT	CASSLFGQNTEAFF
.	TRBV27	15	TRBJ2-7	TRBD2	TGTGCCAGCAGTTCGGGGGGGGTATCAGGCTACGAGCAGTACTTC	CASSSGGVSGYEQYF
.	TRBV6-6	15	TRBJ2-1	.	TGTGCCAGCAGTCCTCCTAGCGCCCCCTTAAATGAGCAGTTCTTC	CASSPPSAPLNEQFF
.	TRBV5-1	14	TRBJ1-1	.	TGCGCCAGCAGCTTCAGGGGAATGAACACTGAAGCTTTCTTT	CASSFRGMNTEAFF
once	TRBV7-2	14	TRBJ1-1	.	TGTGCCAGCAGCTTAGTCGGCAGGGTAACTGAAGCTTTCTTT	CASSLVGRVTEAFF
.	TRBV30	17	TRBJ2-5	.	TGTGCCTGGAGTGTACCGGGGGGCGGAACCCGCCAAGAGACCCAGTACTTC	CAWSVPGGGTRQETQYF
.	TRBV27	15	TRBJ2-7	.	TGTGCCAGCAGTCCCGGATGGACAGAGCTCGCCGAGCAGTACTTC	CASSPGWTELAEQYF
.	TRBV7-8	19	TRBJ2-6	TRBD2	TGTGCCAGCAGCCGTCGGCGGGGGGCAAGCTTGAGTGGGGCCAACGTCCTGACTTTC	CASSRRRGASLSGANVLTF
few	TRBV27	16	TRBJ2-1	TRBD2	TGTGCCAGCAGCCGGGGGACTAGCGGCTCCTACAATGAGCAGTTCTTC	CASSRGTSGSYNEQFF
.	TRBV6-4	16	TRBJ2-3	.	TGTGCCAGCAGTGTTGGCGGATCCGCTAGCACAGATACGCAGTATTTT	CASSVGGSASTDTQYF
.	TRBV30	15	TRBJ1-5	TRBD1	TGTGCCTGGAGCGACAGGGGAGCCCTAAGTCAGCCCCAGCATTTT	CAWSDRGALSQPQHF
.	TRBV7-9	17	TRBJ2-1	.	TGTGCCAGCAGCCCCCGGATCGAGGTGAGCTCCTACAATGAGCAGTTCTTC	CASSPRIEVSSYNEQFF
.	TRBV28	15	TRBJ2-3	TRBD2	TGTGCCAGCAGTGTAGCGGGGGGGCCTACAGATACGCAGTATTTT	CASSVAGGPTDTQYF
once	TRBV9	13	TRBJ2-5	.	TGTGCCAGCAGCGTAGGACTAAAAGAGACCCAGTACTTC	CASSVGLKETQYF
.	TRBV30	17	TRBJ2-4	TRBD2	TGTGCCTGGGGGGGGAGTAGAGTCCCGACTAGCGATGGGATTCAGTACTTC	CAWGGSRVPTSDGIQYF
.	TRBV9	17	TRBJ1-2	.	TGTGCCAGCAGCTTGCGCGACTCGGCCTTCGAAATGGGTGGCTACACCTTC	CASSLRDSAFEMGGYTF
.	TRBV5-4	14	TRBJ2-3	.	TGTGCCAGCACCCTCAGCCAGGGGACAGATACGCAGTATTTT	CASTLSQGTDTQYF
once	TRBV6-5	13	TRBJ2-1	TRBD2	TGTGCCAGCAGAAAGTTAATAGCGGGTGAGCAGTTCTTC	CASRKLIAGEQFF
.	TRBV5-1	19	TRBJ2-1	TRBD2	TGCGCCAGCAGCTTGGGCGGTCTTTCTGCGGGGGGGAATTTGGAGGAGCAGTTCTTC	CASSLGGLSAGGNLEEQFF